This TCR beta chain was identified during a study of cytomegalovirus exposure and HLA in healthy donors. Findings and caveats of the study: An observed cluster of highly shared sequence variants was recorded as a likely sequencing artifact.

On this clone itself: Its antigen is unknown.

It was with 60 Vbeta and 13 Jbeta primers that the PCR ran. Data came from immunoSEQ multiplex PCR; TCRdb stores just in-frame clones and leaves some out. The sample holds 140,000 or so clones; 80% are singletons and the top ten take less than 3%. The CDR3 totals 15 residues. J was trimmed by 1 base and V by 5 bases; bases with no gene match: 6. Germline CDR1 PRHDT, CDR2 FYEKMQ (reference sequence). The receptor was isolated from a woman aged 30 to 39 in good health and CMV-seronegative. The rearrangement links TRBV13 to TRBJ2-3; 7 bases are shared with TRBD2. Material for sequencing was PBMCs. The CDR3 loop is CASSAPRGGTDTQYF. The CDR3 DNA reads as TGTGCCAGCAGCGCTCCCCGGGGGGGCACAGATACGCAGTATTTT.